This T cell receptor beta chain appears in the sequencing data of a study of blood T cell repertoires in COVID-19. Study details: COVID-19 samples collected from the United States, Italy and Spain covered acute and convalescent phases. Sample material is recorded as cDNA or gDNA derived from T cells, B-cell-depleted T cells, or PBMCs.

This CDR3 comprises 15 residues. The V end lost 2 bases, the J end lost 2 bases, and 7 bases lay between the germline ends. Germline values: CDR1 SGHVS, CDR2 FNYEAQ. Methods used by the authors: Amplifying reference gene primers gave estimates of nucleated cell counts. Assay used: immunoSEQ multiplex PCR; TCRdb lists only in-frame clones, some missing. V, J and clone size were drawn from that table, and D and trimming were deduced from the DNA. The profile shows around 310,000 clones, over 75% of them singletons. The rearrangement uses TRBV7-6 and TRBJ2-6; D is ambiguous. Material: peripheral blood. This TCR was sampled from a woman aged 50 to 60 with active or convalescent COVID-19. The CDR3 nucleotides are TGTGCCAGCAGCTTATGGGCAGCTGGGGCCAACGTCCTGACTTTC. Protein product: CASSLWAAGANVLTF.